This TCR beta chain was captured in a study of Ad26.COV2.S vaccination and SARS-CoV-2 variants. Study as a whole: Enrollment placed the donor in the COV1001 Ad26.COV2.S trial arm. Once or twice, 56 days apart, Ad26.COV2.S was delivered intramuscularly.

Study-wide points: Measurement of non-spike TCR breadth gave similar results in vaccine and placebo recipients. Using TCR breadth and depth analyses may have led to underestimated total T cell responses.

The protocol was immunoSEQ multiplex PCR, while the TCRdb copy is restricted to in-frame clones and leaves out a portion. In the table there are approximately 410,000 clones, over 75% of which are singletons. In the case of this clone: Antigen unknown.

Treatment in this sample: some 20 received Ad26.COV2.S at low or high dose, single or two shots; about 5 received placebo; per-sample allocation not given. Sampling was performed 63 days after the first vaccine or placebo injection. V was pared by 2 bases and J by 1 base, with 7 bases of the junction left unmatched. The CDR3 spans 16 residues. Germline CDR1 reads SGHRS; CDR2 reads YFSETQ. The TCR sequence derives from a person aged 18-60 years who received the Ad26.COV2.S COVID-19 vaccine or a placebo. The chain uses TRBV5-1 and TRBJ2-3; 7 nucleotides match TRBD1. The sequencing here drew on peripheral blood, taken in a trial of Ad26.COV2.S vaccine versus placebo. As DNA, the CDR3 is TGCGCCAGCAGCTTACGCTTGACAGGGCGCACAGATACGCAGTATTTT. It translates to CASSLRLTGRTDTQYF. The entire variable domain, with the rest obtained from reference TRBV5-1 and TRBJ2-3, is as follows: KAGVTQTPRYLIKTRGQQVTLSCSPISGHRSVSWYQQTPGQGLQFLFEYFSETQRNKGNFPGRFSGRQFSNSRSEMNVSTLELGDSALYLCASSLRLTGRTDTQYFGPGTRLTVL.